The rows below give T cell receptor beta chains drawn from one sample of a study of human T cells and chemical hapten exposure. TCRdb itself ran the RACE reads through MiXCR, one entry per CDR3 protein. The repertoire consists of around 160,000 distinct CDR3 sequences, with roughly 15% occurring once and the leading ten covering 1.7%. The sample consisted of whole blood, taken in connection with sensitization to the hapten diphenylcyclopropenone (DPC). All receptors come from a woman aged 25 to 39 with alopecia areata. Some clones in this sample may be carry-over from other donors' samples. The CDR3 runs from the conserved cysteine through the conserved F or W. D genes are given only for firm matches. The size entry is marked missing in some rows and otherwise reads once, few, many or a size class.

J: TRBJ2-1
length: 14
size: few
D: TRBD1
V: TRBV3-1
CDR3: CASSPDRGLDEQFF
DNA: TGTGCCAGCAGCCCGGACAGGGGGTTGGATGAGCAGTTCTTC

J: TRBJ2-7
length: 13
size: NA
D: NA
V: TRBV28
CDR3: CASSSVPGGEQYF
DNA: TGTGCCAGCAGTTCGGTCCCTGGGGGCGAGCAGTACTTC

J: TRBJ2-7
length: 14
size: few
D: NA
V: TRBV7-2
CDR3: CASSFTRSIREQYF
DNA: TGTGCCAGCAGCTTCACACGGTCGATACGCGAGCAGTACTTC

J: TRBJ1-5
length: 12
size: few
D: NA
V: TRBV6-2/TRBV6-3
CDR3: CASSPGAQPQHF
DNA: TGTGCCAGCAGCCCGGGTGCTCAACCCCAGCATTTT

J: TRBJ2-3
length: 15
size: many
D: TRBD2
V: TRBV10-3
CDR3: CAIAFTAGGPDTQYF
DNA: TGTGCCATCGCCTTTACAGCGGGAGGTCCAGATACGCAGTATTTT

J: TRBJ2-3
length: 14
size: few
D: NA
V: TRBV28
CDR3: CASSFSYSVDTQYF
DNA: TGTGCCAGCAGTTTCTCCTATTCAGTGGATACGCAGTATTTT

J: TRBJ2-4
length: 14
size: few
D: TRBD1
V: TRBV30
CDR3: CAWRTGPFGDIQYF
DNA: TGTGCCTGGAGGACAGGGCCCTTCGGGGACATTCAGTACTTC

J: TRBJ1-4
length: 13
size: few
D: NA
V: TRBV6-1
CDR3: CASARDTGEKLFF
DNA: TGTGCCAGCGCTCGGGATACAGGCGAAAAACTGTTTTTT

J: TRBJ2-1
length: 13
size: NA
D: TRBD2
V: TRBV20-1
CDR3: CSAGREGLREQFF
DNA: TGCAGTGCGGGGCGGGAGGGCCTTAGAGAGCAGTTCTTC

J: TRBJ2-5
length: 16
size: few
D: TRBD1
V: TRBV11-3
CDR3: CASSLGDRAKRETQYF
DNA: TGTGCCAGCAGCTTGGGGGACAGGGCAAAGAGGGAGACCCAGTACTTC

J: TRBJ2-7
length: 15
size: few
D: NA
V: TRBV20-1
CDR3: CSASLPGDSTSEQYF
DNA: TGCAGTGCGAGTCTCCCAGGGGATTCTACCTCCGAGCAGTACTTC

J: TRBJ2-7
length: 16
size: NA
D: NA
V: TRBV18
CDR3: CASPPGTYRPWGEQYF
DNA: TGTGCCAGCCCCCCCGGCACGTACCGCCCTTGGGGGGAGCAGTACTTC

J: TRBJ2-7
length: 14
size: few
D: TRBD1
V: TRBV14
CDR3: CASSHDRVINEQYF
DNA: TGTGCCAGCAGCCATGACAGGGTCATCAACGAGCAGTACTTC

J: TRBJ1-1
length: 16
size: few
D: TRBD1
V: TRBV5-1
CDR3: CASSLVGTGGYGEAFF
DNA: TGCGCCAGCAGCTTGGTGGGGACAGGGGGCTATGGTGAAGCTTTCTTT

J: TRBJ2-2
length: 15
size: few
D: TRBD1
V: TRBV28
CDR3: CATKSGTGPTGELFF
DNA: TGTGCCACCAAATCCGGGACAGGGCCCACCGGGGAGCTGTTTTTT

J: TRBJ2-7
length: 13
size: few
D: TRBD2
V: TRBV6-5
CDR3: CASSGLAGVEQYF
DNA: TGTGCCAGCAGTGGACTAGCGGGAGTGGAGCAGTACTTC

J: TRBJ2-7
length: 15
size: NA
D: NA
V: TRBV7-8
CDR3: CASSLGGSTDYEQYF
DNA: TGTGCCAGCAGCTTAGGGGGTAGTACGGACTACGAGCAGTACTTC

J: TRBJ1-5
length: 12
size: few
D: NA
V: TRBV24-1
CDR3: CATSDVGQPQHF
DNA: TGTGCCACCAGTGATGTGGGTCAGCCCCAGCATTTT

J: TRBJ2-1
length: 15
size: few
D: TRBD2
V: TRBV4-3
CDR3: CASSYAGGAYNEQFF
DNA: TGCGCCAGCAGCTACGCGGGGGGGGCCTACAATGAGCAGTTCTTC

J: TRBJ2-7
length: 15
size: NA
D: NA
V: TRBV6-5
CDR3: CASSYRPWGQNEQYF
DNA: TGTGCCAGCAGTTATAGGCCCTGGGGCCAAAACGAGCAGTACTTC

J: TRBJ2-1
length: 12
size: few
D: NA
V: TRBV20-1
CDR3: CSASYSGNEQFF
DNA: TGCAGTGCTAGTTATTCCGGGAATGAGCAGTTCTTC

J: TRBJ2-7
length: 13
size: few
D: TRBD1
V: TRBV5-6
CDR3: CASSPGQRYEQYF
DNA: TGTGCCAGCAGCCCGGGACAGCGCTACGAGCAGTACTTC

J: TRBJ2-1
length: 16
size: many
D: NA
V: TRBV28
CDR3: CASSVRSAGGSNEQFF
DNA: TGTGCCAGCAGTGTCCGTTCAGCAGGCGGTTCCAATGAGCAGTTCTTC

J: TRBJ1-3
length: 16
size: NA
D: NA
V: TRBV19
CDR3: CASSPRAGDSGNTIYF
DNA: TGTGCCAGTAGTCCCCGGGCAGGGGACTCTGGAAACACCATATATTTT

J: TRBJ2-2
length: 14
size: NA
D: NA
V: TRBV3-1
CDR3: CASSQSWEDGELFF
DNA: TGTGCCAGCAGCCAGTCGTGGGAAGACGGGGAGCTGTTTTTT

J: TRBJ2-3
length: 11
size: NA
D: NA
V: TRBV5-1
CDR3: CASSLDDTQYF
DNA: TGCGCCAGCAGCTTGGATGATACGCAGTATTTT

J: TRBJ1-3
length: 13
size: NA
D: NA
V: TRBV12-3/TRBV12-4
CDR3: CASKVGIGNTIYF
DNA: TGTGCCAGTAAAGTTGGGATTGGAAACACCATATATTTT

J: TRBJ1-2
length: 15
size: few
D: NA
V: TRBV9
CDR3: CASSPQAVLNYGYTF
DNA: TGTGCCAGCAGCCCACAGGCCGTCCTTAACTATGGCTACACCTTC

J: TRBJ2-3
length: 16
size: few
D: NA
V: TRBV6-1
CDR3: CASSDDRTTNTDTQYF
DNA: TGTGCCAGCAGTGATGACCGGACGACTAACACAGATACGCAGTATTTT

J: TRBJ2-3
length: 13
size: NA
D: NA
V: TRBV7-2
CDR3: CASSSYALDTQYF
DNA: TGTGCCAGCAGCTCCTACGCCCTGGATACGCAGTATTTT

J: TRBJ2-5
length: 14
size: few
D: NA
V: TRBV29-1
CDR3: CSVVAGAYGETQYF
DNA: TGCAGCGTTGTGGCGGGGGCCTACGGGGAGACCCAGTACTTC

J: TRBJ2-2
length: 13
size: few
D: NA
V: TRBV5-1
CDR3: CASRPENTGELFF
DNA: TGCGCCAGCAGACCCGAAAACACCGGGGAGCTGTTTTTT

J: TRBJ2-3
length: 15
size: NA
D: NA
V: TRBV4-3
CDR3: CASSQDVHGYDTQYF
DNA: TGCGCCAGCAGCCAAGATGTCCATGGTTACGATACGCAGTATTTT

J: TRBJ1-4
length: 13
size: few
D: NA
V: TRBV6-5
CDR3: CASRPTGREKLFF
DNA: TGTGCCAGCAGACCTACGGGGCGTGAAAAACTGTTTTTT

J: TRBJ1-6
length: 15
size: NA
D: TRBD1
V: TRBV7-2
CDR3: CASSSDRGYSSPLHF
DNA: TGTGCCAGCAGCTCGGACAGGGGTTACAGTTCACCCCTCCACTTT

J: TRBJ1-1
length: 13
size: few
D: NA
V: TRBV5-1
CDR3: CASSPQEGTEAFF
DNA: TGCGCCAGCAGCCCCCAAGAGGGGACTGAAGCTTTCTTT

J: TRBJ1-1
length: 13
size: NA
D: NA
V: TRBV6-5
CDR3: CASSYLRGTEAFF
DNA: TGTGCCAGCAGCTACCTGCGGGGAACTGAAGCTTTCTTT

J: TRBJ1-2
length: 14
size: few
D: TRBD1
V: TRBV5-1
CDR3: CASSFDGQGGGYTF
DNA: TGCGCCAGCAGCTTCGACGGACAGGGCGGCGGCTACACCTTC